Ten or more counts support the clone carrying this T cell receptor (beta chain). Its target is unknown. The record originates from a study of CD8 T cells in ankylosing spondylitis. Points from the study as a whole: Those disease-linked clones were CD8+; they were also relatively rare in peripheral blood. Reportedly, disease-linked clones are significantly enriched in ankylosing spondylitis patients' matched synovial fluid. The study identified a TCR beta motif of roughly eight highly homologous variants that appeared characteristic of ankylosing spondylitis blood.

Making use of molecular barcodes, quantitative 5'-RACE generated TCR beta libraries. TCRdb reprocessed the 5' RACE reads via MiXCR and lists one record per CDR3 protein. The table includes 750,000 to 850,000 distinct CDR3 sequences, 12% detected once. Input material: blood, either unsorted or a sorted T cell fraction (not recorded which). The clonotype originates from a male donor with ankylosing spondylitis.

The CDR3 nucleotides read TGCAGTGCTAGAGATCAGCAGTTAGGGGAGACCCAGTACTTC. It encodes CSARDQQLGETQYF. This chain connects TRBV20-1 to TRBJ2-5; no firm D call. CDR3 length: 14 amino acids. Germline CDR1 reads DFQATT; CDR2 reads SNEGSKA (reference sequence). The ends were cut back, 0 bases at V and 5 bases at J, with 13 bases in the middle.